This T cell receptor (beta chain) was observed in a study of spatial heterogeneity in lung cancer. Turning to the study itself: The study consistently detected more beta-chain than alpha-chain sequences. From matched bulk RNA-seq came a T cell module score, which showed a strong correlation with TCR transcript counts in tumor regions.

Documented time point: sample taken at primary tumor resection. Whole RNA, which was extracted from tumor, nontumor lung tissue or frozen PBMC, was sequenced without any cell sorting. Notes on the study in general: How many expanded intratumoral alpha and beta TCRs were present tracked the tumor mutation count, which was a count of nonsynonymous mutations. Coverage was estimated at roughly 6.5% of tumor T cells for alpha chains and 13% for beta chains.

Germline values: CDR1 LGHDT, CDR2 YNNKEL (reference sequence). The CDR3 is made up of 13 amino acids. This clonotype occurred a few times. No antigen is known for it. For a library built for alpha chains, this beta chain is a stray read; little rests on its size. Each CDR3 protein gets one entry after TCRdb re-called the 5' RACE reads with MiXCR. The sample has about 490 distinct CDR3 sequences, about a quarter seen once. Material: lung tumor tissue, obtained at surgery. The receptor's source is a female donor with early-stage non-small cell lung cancer. The V gene is TRBV3-1, the J gene TRBJ2-1, with D perhaps matching TRBD1 or TRBD2 (5 bases each). The DNA for the CDR3 is TGTGGTATAGTGGGACCCACCTACAATGAGCAGTTCTTC. It is translated as CGIVGPTYNEQFF.